The sequence of this TCR beta chain was determined in a study of T cell responses to AZD1222 COVID-19 vaccine. Findings of the study overall: Spike-spanning, vaccine-associated CD4 TCRs were dominant at 160-218 and 743-854. White British people made up most donors, females outnumbered males, and clonal diversity was possibly underestimated.

The protocol was immunoSEQ multiplex PCR, while the TCRdb copy is restricted to in-frame clones and leaves out a portion. The data show approximately 80,000 clones, 80% seen once. The CDR3 is made up of 16 amino acids. Per the germline V gene, CDR1 is MGHRA and CDR2 is YSYEKL. Losses at the gene ends were 0 bases for V and 5 bases for J; bases not matched to a gene: 8. On this clone itself: The target antigen is unknown.

This TCR came from an adult in good health. This rearrangement joins TRBV4-1 to TRBJ2-5, with 8 bases identical to TRBD1. Sequenced here: peripheral blood, sampled on day 0 of AZD1222 vaccination. CDR3 region: CASSQDDRGQGETQYF. CDR3 nucleotides: TGCGCCAGCAGCCAAGATGACAGGGGCCAGGGGGAGACCCAGTACTTC.